The 21 T cell receptor beta chains given below trace back to one sample, sequenced in a study of T cells in localized non-small cell lung cancer. This table comes from immunoSEQ multiplex PCR, and its TCRdb copy is limited to in-frame clones, with some not included. The sample comprises about 53,000 clones, 65% to 85% of which are singletons, and 17% rests with the top ten. The sample here was peripheral blood mononuclear cells, taken before any cancer treatment. The receptors here all came from a man aged 40-75 years with stage III lung adenocarcinoma.

CDR3 DNA sequence: TGTGCCAGCAGCTCCGGGACATACAACTATGGCTACACCTTC. Translating gives CASSSGTYNYGYTF. The chain has TRBV5-8 and TRBJ1-2, with D possibly TRBD1 on 6 matching bases. Looked up from germline, CDR1 is SGHTS and CDR2 is YDEGEE. V was clipped by 3 bases and J by 2 bases, with 11 bases between them. CDR3 size: 14 residues.

This clone was picked up a small number of times. The chain combines TRBV12-5 with TRBJ1-5; TRBD1 might be the D (5 bases). Germline V gene sequence: CDR1 LGHNT, CDR2 FRNRAP. The CDR3 contains 17 residues. The V end lost 1 base, the J end lost 2 bases, and 15 bases lay between the germline ends. The CDR3 region is CASGLAEGNRGNQPQHF. As DNA, the CDR3 is TGTGCTAGTGGTTTGGCCGAGGGGAATCGAGGCAATCAGCCCCAGCATTTT. The whole variable domain, remainder taken from reference TRBV12-5 and TRBJ1-5, is DARVTQTPRHKVTEMGQEVTMRCQPILGHNTVFWYRQTMMQGLELLAYFRNRAPLDDSGMPKDRFSAEMPDATLATLKIQPSEPRDSAVYFCASGLAEGNRGNQPQHFGDGTRLSIL.

The rearrangement uses TRBV5-6 and TRBJ2-1; TRBD1 agrees at 7 bases. This CDR3 has 14 amino acids. With 1 base clipped from V and 5 bases from J, the junction kept 3 bases outside the gene matches. Germline V gene sequence: CDR1 SGHDT, CDR2 YYEEEE. The CDR3 here is CASSLWGQNNEQFF. The CDR3 DNA follows: TGTGCCAGCAGCTTGTGGGGACAGAACAATGAGCAGTTCTTC.

The chain carries TRBV2 and TRBJ1-1, with a tentative D call TRBD1 (5 bases). The CDR3 contains 14 residues. Looked up from germline, CDR1 is SNHLY and CDR2 is FYNNEI. Trimming stripped 8 bases from V and 5 bases from J, with 18 bases between. DNA for the CDR3: TGTGCCAGCCCCCACAATGGGGGGGGAACTGAAGCTTTCTTT. It codes for CASPHNGGGTEAFF.

As regards this clone: This sample includes further DNA sequences coding for the same CDR3. J is TRBJ2-7 and V is TRBV7-2, with TRBD1 identical over 7 bases. This CDR3 has 15 residues. Germline-derived CDR1 and CDR2 are SGHTA and FQGNSA. With 5 bases clipped from V and 0 bases from J, the junction kept 7 bases outside the gene matches. Here the CDR3 DNA reads TGTGCCAGCAGCGGCCCGGGACAGAACTCCTACGAGCAGTACTTC. Its protein is CASSGPGQNSYEQYF.

The gene calls are TRBV13 and TRBJ1-1; TRBD1 is a possible D gene (6 bases). There are 15 residues in the CDR3. The V gene's germline CDR1 is PRHDT and CDR2 FYEKMQ (reference sequence). V lost 4 bases and J 3 bases, leaving 15 bases between the germline ends. Here the CDR3 reads CASSSYRVEDTEAFF. In nucleotides, the CDR3 is TGTGCCAGCAGCTCATACAGGGTGGAGGACACTGAAGCTTTCTTT.

For the CDR3, the DNA is TGCGCCAGCAGCTTCAGTGACTCAGGGGAGCTGTTTTTT. It yields the protein CASSFSDSGELFF. The V gene is TRBV5-1, the J gene TRBJ2-2; no firm D call. The germline V and J ends were trimmed by 2 bases and 8 bases, with 10 bases remaining between them. Looked up from germline, CDR1 is SGHRS and CDR2 is YFSETQ. The CDR3 loop spans 13 amino acids.

This clone was found a few times. The rearrangement uses TRBV27 and TRBJ1-2; D perhaps matches TRBD1 (6 bases). Trimming stripped 5 bases from V and 0 bases from J, with 13 bases between. The germline gives CDR1 MNHEY, CDR2 SMNVEV (reference sequence). The CDR3 spans 15 residues. CDR3 protein: CASSTNREPNYGYTF. CDR3 nucleotides: TGTGCCAGCAGTACCAACAGGGAACCTAACTATGGCTACACCTTC.

The chain recombines TRBV27 with TRBJ1-2, with D maybe TRBD1 (5 bases). The length of the CDR3 is 13 residues. CDR1 is MNHEY, CDR2 SMNVEV, per germline (reference sequence). The V end was cut by 3 bases, the J end by 4 bases, with 9 bases between. CDR3 in DNA: TGTGCCAGCAGTTTTCAGGGAAGCTATGGCTACACCTTC. Its protein product is CASSFQGSYGYTF.

The chain has TRBV18 and TRBJ1-1; 7 bases map to TRBD1. Looked up from germline, CDR1 is KGHSH and CDR2 is LQKENI. This CDR3 has 13 residues. The ends lost 0 bases at V and 7 bases at J; junction bases unmatched: 2. The CDR3: CASSPPTGSEAFF. DNA for the CDR3: TGTGCCAGCTCACCACCGACAGGGAGTGAAGCTTTCTTT.

V usage is TRBV7-2 and J usage is TRBJ1-3; TRBD1 agrees at 7 bases. CDR1 and CDR2 from the germline V gene are SGHTA and FQGNSA. This CDR3 has 15 amino acids. Unmatched junction bases numbered 7, after V lost 6 bases and J lost 2 bases. In nucleotides, the CDR3 is TGTGCCAGCAGGGCCGGGACAGCAACTGGAAACACCATATATTTT. Its protein is CASRAGTATGNTIYF.

V and J are TRBV5-4 and TRBJ2-1; 8 bases fit TRBD2. After removal of 3 bases from V and 5 bases from J, the junction contained 4 bases not matched to a gene. The germline V gene has CDR1 SGHNT and CDR2 YYREEE (reference sequence). The CDR3 is 14 residues long. The CDR3 reads CASSSRTSNNEQFF. The CDR3 DNA sequence: TGTGCCAGCAGCTCCCGGACTAGCAACAATGAGCAGTTCTTC.

CDR3: CASSYERGYEQYF. In DNA, the CDR3 is TGTGCCAGCAGTTACGAGCGGGGTTACGAGCAGTACTTC. J is TRBJ2-7 and V is TRBV6-6, with 7 bases identical to TRBD2. The length of the CDR3 is 13 residues. Germline V CDR1 and CDR2: MNHNY, SVGAGI (reference sequence). V lost 2 bases to trimming and J lost 4 bases; unmatched junction nucleotides: 2.

J is TRBJ1-3 and V is TRBV13; 9 bases align to TRBD1. Germline V gene lookup returns CDR1 PRHDT and CDR2 FYEKMQ (reference sequence). The CDR3 runs 15 residues. Unmatched junction bases numbered 2, after V lost 3 bases and J lost 2 bases. This CDR3 is CASSFDRGTGNTIYF. The CDR3 DNA reads TGTGCCAGCAGCTTCGACAGGGGGACTGGAAACACCATATATTTT.

This chain uses TRBV5-1 with TRBJ2-1; 8 nucleotides match TRBD1. This CDR3 spans 14 amino acids. Germline V gene lookup returns CDR1 SGHRS and CDR2 YFSETQ. Trimming took 0 bases from V and 8 from J; bases not matched to a gene: 4. The CDR3, as DNA: TGCGCCAGCAGCTTGGGACAGGGACAGGATGAGCAGTTCTTC. Its protein is CASSLGQGQDEQFF.

The chain carries TRBV27 and TRBJ2-2; TRBD2 aligns across 9 bases. The CDR3 sequence is 16 residues long. The J segment lost 8 bases and the V segment lost 6 bases, leaving 13 bases of the junction unmatched. Germline assignment: CDR1 MNHEY and CDR2 SMNVEV (reference sequence). The CDR3: CASSLGLAGGPGELFF. CDR3 bases: TGTGCCAGCAGCCTTGGCCTCGCGGGGGGGCCTGGGGAGCTGTTTTTT.

V gene TRBV2 combines with J gene TRBJ2-3; no definite D call. V was shortened by 4 bases and J by 0 bases, with 11 bases between the two germline ends. CDR1 is SNHLY and CDR2 is FYNNEI in the germline V gene. This CDR3 comprises 15 residues. This CDR3 is CASSVTLSSTDTQYF. The CDR3, as DNA: TGTGCCAGCAGTGTTACTTTATCTAGCACAGATACGCAGTATTTT.

The chain is built from TRBV11-3 and TRBJ2-2; no clear D. The CDR3 runs 15 residues. Germline CDR1 and CDR2: SGHNT and YENEEA. V was trimmed by 2 bases and J by 6 bases, leaving 13 bases between them. CDR3 nucleotides: TGTGCCAGCAGCTTATGGACGGCAATCGCCGGGGAGCTGTTTTTT. Translating gives CASSLWTAIAGELFF.

V gene TRBV11-1 combines with J gene TRBJ1-2, with 9 bases aligning to TRBD1. This CDR3 has 16 amino acids. Germline CDR1 reads SGHAT; CDR2 reads FQDESV (reference sequence). After removal of 6 bases from V and 6 bases from J, the junction contained 14 bases not matched to a gene. As DNA, the CDR3 is TGTGCCAGCAGTTCAAAGGCCGGGACAGGGAGCCATGGCTACACCTTC. This codes for CASSSKAGTGSHGYTF.

This chain links TRBV6-6 with TRBJ1-3; D is ambiguous. Between the trimmed V and J ends, which lost 8 bases and 3 bases, there was a span of 2 bases. The CDR3 sequence is 10 residues long. Germline CDR1 is MNHNY and CDR2 is SVGAGI (reference sequence). CDR3 DNA sequence: TGTGCCAGCCATGGAAACACCATATATTTT. It translates to CASHGNTIYF.

V is TRBV2 and J is TRBJ1-6; D uncertain. CDR1 is SNHLY and CDR2 is FYNNEI in the germline V gene. The CDR3 loop spans 14 amino acids. Trimming shortened V by 8 bases and J by 8 bases, and 16 bases separated the two germline ends. As DNA, the CDR3 is TGTGCCAGCCAAGGGCCCTTGGGAGATTCACCCCTCCACTTT. It translates to CASQGPLGDSPLHF.